This T cell receptor (beta chain) came from a study of CXCR3-negative and CXCR3-positive naive CD8 T cells. Broader study findings: Naive CXCR3-positive and CXCR3-negative cells shared TRBV-TRBJ usage; memory cells diverged.

With regard to this clonotype: The antigen remains undetermined.

The CDR3 has 13 residues. Via 5' RACE with UMI labels, TRB cDNA libraries were prepared. TCRdb processed the 5' RACE reads again and assigns one entry to each CDR3 protein, with no DNA. The specimen's table records 40,000 to 45,000 distinct CDR3 sequences. Sequencing was carried out using memory CD8+ T cells from blood. This receptor was obtained from a human donor in good health. Some clones in this sample may be carry-over from other donors' samples. The chain couples TRBV12-3 or TRBV12-4 to TRBJ2-1; checking the TCRdb D call of TRBD1 is not possible without DNA. CDR3 protein: CASRYGGDNEQFF.